The 8 T cell receptor beta chains below come from one sample, sequenced in a study of blood T cell repertoires in COVID-19 (dated by TCRdb to 2020 to 2021). Library preparation used the immunoSEQ multiplex PCR assay. The clones in this table, taken by TCRdb from immuneACCESS, are in-frame only. Not every clone is retained; where verified, under half of the shortfall comes from an unresolved V gene, and the cause of the rest is unknown. Within this sample are more than 300,000 clones, with roughly 90% of them counted one time only. The biggest ten clones account for 5% to 7.5% of the sample. Sequenced sample: peripheral blood. Receptors were obtained from a man in his late teens or twenties who had recovered from COVID-19.

The V call is TRBV5-4, the J call TRBJ2-3, with TRBD2 matching 14 bases. CDR3 size: 17 residues. CDR1 is SGHNT, CDR2 YYREEE, per germline (reference sequence). After removal of 0 bases from V and 6 bases from J, the junction contained 6 bases not matched to a gene. CDR3 bases: TGTGCCAGCAGCTTGGAGCCGACTAGCGGGGGGGACGATACGCAGTATTTT. It translates to CASSLEPTSGGDDTQYF.

V and J are TRBV5-1 and TRBJ2-2; 8 bases are a match to TRBD2. Per germline, CDR1 SGHRS and CDR2 YFSETQ. V lost 7 bases and J lost 4; bases outside the gene matches: 6. This CDR3 contains 14 residues. CDR3 loop: CASSAGASTGELFF. Written as DNA, the CDR3 is TGCGCCAGCTCAGCGGGGGCGAGCACCGGGGAGCTGTTTTTT. Variable domain in full (rest from reference TRBV5-1 and TRBJ2-2): KAGVTQTPRYLIKTRGQQVTLSCSPISGHRSVSWYQQTPGQGLQFLFEYFSETQRNKGNFPGRFSGRQFSNSRSEMNVSTLELGDSALYLCASSAGASTGELFFGEGSRLTVL.

Only one count was recorded for this clone. The chain carries TRBV9 and TRBJ2-7; D possibly corresponds to TRBD2 (5 bases). V was trimmed by 5 bases and J by 0 bases, leaving 12 bases between them. CDR3 length equals 14 residues. Germline lookup yields CDR1 SGDLS and CDR2 YYNGEE. The CDR3 bases are TGTGCCAGCAGTGAGACGGGATTCTCCTACGAGCAGTACTTC. Its protein product is CASSETGFSYEQYF.

This clone showed up just once. The chain uses TRBV5-1 and TRBJ1-5; 7 bases align to TRBD1. Germline lookup yields CDR1 SGHRS and CDR2 YFSETQ. The trim removed 0 bases at V and 2 bases at J, leaving 2 bases unmatched. The CDR3 runs to 15 residues. The CDR3 reads CASSLVTGGNQPQHF. For the CDR3, the DNA is TGCGCCAGCAGCTTGGTCACAGGGGGCAATCAGCCCCAGCATTTT.

This chain links TRBV2 with TRBJ1-6; 7 positions match TRBD1. Germline V gives CDR1 SNHLY, CDR2 FYNNEI. The CDR3 covers 16 residues. Trimming at V came to 7 bases and at J to 5 bases, leaving 11 bases not matched to a gene. The CDR3 nucleotides read TGTGCCAGCACCCTTGACAGGGAATCCAATAATTCACCCCTCCACTTT. The encoded protein is CASTLDRESNNSPLHF.

The rearrangement uses TRBV11-2 and TRBJ1-4, with 9 nucleotides matching TRBD1. Trimming at V came to 2 bases and at J to 8 bases, leaving 3 bases not matched to a gene. Germline CDR1 is SGHAT and CDR2 is FQNNGV. CDR3 length: 14 amino acids. CDR3 coding DNA: TGTGCCAGCAGCTTAAGGACAGGGGTCGAAAAACTGTTTTTT. Translation gives CASSLRTGVEKLFF. The complete variable domain, with remaining parts taken from reference TRBV11-2 and TRBJ1-4, reads EAGVAQSPRYKIIEKRQSVAFWCNPISGHATLYWYQQILGQGPKLLIQFQNNGVVDDSQLPKDRFSAERLKGVDSTLKIQPAKLEDSAVYLCASSLRTGVEKLFFGSGTQLSVL.

This clone occurred a few times. The CDR3 is CASSGRTLAGSSYNEQFF. The CDR3 DNA follows: TGTGCCAGCAGTGGTCGAACACTAGCGGGGAGCTCCTACAATGAGCAGTTCTTC. V is TRBV6-1 and J is TRBJ2-1; 10 bases line up with TRBD2. Trimming removed 4 bases from V and 0 bases from J; junction bases left unmatched: 9. The CDR3 length is 18 residues. The germline CDR1 and CDR2 sequences are MNHNS and SASEGT.

The rearrangement joins TRBV19 to TRBJ1-1; the match to TRBD1 covers 7 bases. The CDR3 length is 14 residues. Germline V gene data show CDR1 as LNHDA and CDR2 as SQIVND (reference sequence). V dropped 5 bases and J dropped 1; count of bases not matched to a gene: 4. The CDR3 region is CASSAGTANTEAFF. The DNA of the CDR3 is TGTGCCAGTAGTGCCGGGACAGCGAACACTGAAGCTTTCTTT.